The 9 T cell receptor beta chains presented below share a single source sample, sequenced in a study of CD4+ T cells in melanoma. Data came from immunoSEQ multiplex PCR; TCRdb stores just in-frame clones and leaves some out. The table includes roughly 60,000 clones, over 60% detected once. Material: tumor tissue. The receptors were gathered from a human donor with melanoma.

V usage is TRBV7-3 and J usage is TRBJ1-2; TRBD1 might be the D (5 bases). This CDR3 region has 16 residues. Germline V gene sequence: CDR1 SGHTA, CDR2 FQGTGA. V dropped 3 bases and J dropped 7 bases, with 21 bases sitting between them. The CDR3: CASSFSRHQGLCGYTF. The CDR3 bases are TGTGCCAGCAGCTTCTCGCGGCACCAGGGTCTCTGTGGCTACACCTTC.

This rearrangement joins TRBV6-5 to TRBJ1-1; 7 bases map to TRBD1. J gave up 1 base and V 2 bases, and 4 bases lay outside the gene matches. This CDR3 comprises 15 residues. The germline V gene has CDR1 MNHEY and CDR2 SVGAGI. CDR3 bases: TGTGCCAGCAGTTACCCCAGGGGGGGGAACACTGAAGCTTTCTTT. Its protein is CASSYPRGGNTEAFF.

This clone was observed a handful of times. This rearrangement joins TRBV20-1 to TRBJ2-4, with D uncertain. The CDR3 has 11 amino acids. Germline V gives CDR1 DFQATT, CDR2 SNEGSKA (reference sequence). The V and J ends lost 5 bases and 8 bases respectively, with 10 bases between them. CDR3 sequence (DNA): TGCAGTGCTGGACCCACGGACATTCAGTACTTC. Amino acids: CSAGPTDIQYF.

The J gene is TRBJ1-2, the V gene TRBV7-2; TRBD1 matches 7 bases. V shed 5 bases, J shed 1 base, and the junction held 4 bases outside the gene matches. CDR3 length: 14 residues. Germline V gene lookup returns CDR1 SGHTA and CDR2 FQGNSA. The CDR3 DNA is TGTGCCAGCAGCCGACAGGGAGGTAACTATGGCTACACCTTC. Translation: CASSRQGGNYGYTF. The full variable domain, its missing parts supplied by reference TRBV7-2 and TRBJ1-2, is GAGVSQSPSNKVTEKGKDVELRCDPISGHTALYWYRQSLGQGLEFLIYFQGNSAPDKSGLPSDRFSAERTGGSVSTLTIQRTQQEDSAVYLCASSRQGGNYGYTFGSGTRLTVV.

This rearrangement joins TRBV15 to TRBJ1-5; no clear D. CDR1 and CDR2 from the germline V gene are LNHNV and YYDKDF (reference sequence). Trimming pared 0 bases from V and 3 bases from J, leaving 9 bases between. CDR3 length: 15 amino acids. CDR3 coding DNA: TGTGCCACCAGCAGAGAAACTATCGACAATCAGCCCCAGCATTTT. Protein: CATSRETIDNQPQHF.

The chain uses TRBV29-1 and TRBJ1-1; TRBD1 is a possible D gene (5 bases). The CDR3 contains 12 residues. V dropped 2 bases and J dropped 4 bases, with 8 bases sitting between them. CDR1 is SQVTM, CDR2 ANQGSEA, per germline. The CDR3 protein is CSVEQGATEAFF. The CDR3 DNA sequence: TGCAGCGTTGAACAGGGAGCCACTGAAGCTTTCTTT. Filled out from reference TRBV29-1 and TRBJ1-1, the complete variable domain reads SAVISQKPSRDICQRGTSLTIQCQVDSQVTMMFWYRQQPGQSLTLIATANQGSEATYESGFVIDKFPISRPNLTFSTLTVSNMSPEDSSIYLCSVEQGATEAFFGQGTRLTVV.

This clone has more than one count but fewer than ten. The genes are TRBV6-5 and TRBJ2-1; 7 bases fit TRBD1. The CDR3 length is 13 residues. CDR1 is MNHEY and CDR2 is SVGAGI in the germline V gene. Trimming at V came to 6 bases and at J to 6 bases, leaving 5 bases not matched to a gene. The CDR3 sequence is CASRRQGVNEQFF. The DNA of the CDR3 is TGTGCCAGCAGACGACAGGGAGTCAATGAGCAGTTCTTC.

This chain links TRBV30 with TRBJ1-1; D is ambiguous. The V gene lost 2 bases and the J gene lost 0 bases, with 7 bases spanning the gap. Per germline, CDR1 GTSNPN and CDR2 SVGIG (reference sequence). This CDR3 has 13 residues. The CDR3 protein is CAWSYAMNTEAFF. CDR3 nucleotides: TGTGCCTGGAGTTACGCAATGAACACTGAAGCTTTCTTT.

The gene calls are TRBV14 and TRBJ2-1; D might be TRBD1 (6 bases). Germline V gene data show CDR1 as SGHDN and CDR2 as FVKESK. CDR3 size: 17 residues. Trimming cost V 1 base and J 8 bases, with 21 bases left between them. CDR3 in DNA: TGTGCCAGCAGCCAAGTAGGAGGACAGTCGTTGACCTATGAGCAGTTCTTC. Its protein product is CASSQVGGQSLTYEQFF. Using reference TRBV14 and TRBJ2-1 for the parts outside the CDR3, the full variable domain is EAGVTQFPSHSVIEKGQTVTLRCDPISGHDNLYWYRRVMGKEIKFLLHFVKESKQDESGMPNNRFLAERTGGTYSTLKVQPAELEDSGVYFCASSQVGGQSLTYEQFFGPGTRLTVL.